These T cell receptor beta chains were read from a single sample in a study of shared clonotypes between healthy human individuals. Generated by immunoSEQ multiplex PCR, the TCRdb table keeps only in-frame clones and is missing some. The table lists over 2 million clones, 85% to 95% of them singletons. Material for sequencing was naive CD4+ T cells from PBMCs. Every receptor here comes from a man aged 18 to 35 in good health. Some clones in this sample may be carry-over from other donors' samples. Each CDR3 is given with its conserved first and last residue.

V	CDR3
TRBV27	CASSLRKRDRGDYGYTF
TRBV19	CASSKERVLGGYTF
TRBV28	CASSLWGSGRAYEQFF
TRBV5-1	CASKGLAEPSSYNEQFF
TRBV28	CASSVGLAGVNEQFF
TRBV27	CASSLSHPGGTNQPQHF
TRBV7-8	CASSLWGSGANVLTF
TRBV5-1	CASSLPPTSGTPADTQYF
TRBV9	CASSVASGTSGTWGLQETQYF
TRBV2	CASSSTSAQETQYF
TRBV28	CASSDGSQTYEQYF
TRBV5-1	CASTHQPGTGAYEQYF
TRBV19	CASSSPTAGGYSNQPQHF
TRBV9	CASSETSGRPSGFPDTQYF
TRBV27	CASSSKQTIPRDSPYEQYF
TRBV28	CASSLGGTMNTEAFF
TRBV18	CASSPLRQGHNEQFF
TRBV6-4	CASSPSGVTYNEQFF
TRBV5-1	CASSLALAGRYEQYF
TRBV5-1	CASSDGQGSRYGYTF
TRBV7-9	CASSFPTVRNEQYF
TRBV28	CASSSLSGTGHGYTF
TRBV5-1	CASSSSGQAFRRDGYTF
TRBV15	CATSRDAVRAGTNEKLFF
TRBV5-1	CASSPTGETGELFF
TRBV2	CASSVEQGYEKLFF
TRBV4-2	CASSQAGQSFNGELFF